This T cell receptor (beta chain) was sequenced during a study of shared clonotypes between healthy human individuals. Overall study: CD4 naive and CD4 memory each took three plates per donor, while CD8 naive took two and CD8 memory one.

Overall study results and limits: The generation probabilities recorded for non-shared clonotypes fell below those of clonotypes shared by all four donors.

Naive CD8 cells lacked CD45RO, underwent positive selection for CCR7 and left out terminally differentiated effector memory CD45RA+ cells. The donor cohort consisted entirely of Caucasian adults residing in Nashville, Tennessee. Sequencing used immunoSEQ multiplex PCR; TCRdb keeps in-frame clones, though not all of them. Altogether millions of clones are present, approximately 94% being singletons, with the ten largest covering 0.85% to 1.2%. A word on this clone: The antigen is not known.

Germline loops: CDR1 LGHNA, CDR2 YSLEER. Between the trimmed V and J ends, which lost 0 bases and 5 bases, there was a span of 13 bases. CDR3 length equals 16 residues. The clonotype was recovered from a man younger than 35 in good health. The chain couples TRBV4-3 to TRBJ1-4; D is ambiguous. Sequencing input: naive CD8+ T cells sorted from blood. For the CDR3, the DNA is TGCGCCAGCAGCCAAGATCGAGGTTCGGAGAATGAAAAACTGTTTTTT. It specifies CASSQDRGSENEKLFF.